Each of the 25 T cell receptor beta chains below was sequenced from the same sample in a study of blood T cell repertoires in COVID-19. The method was immunoSEQ multiplex PCR; TCRdb's version includes in-frame clones alone and lacks a portion of them. In the table there are tens of thousands of clones, around nine tenths of which are singletons. Sequencing used peripheral blood. These receptors originate from a woman in her 70s with active COVID-19.

The chain couples TRBV10-2 to TRBJ1-1; the D gene is possibly TRBD1 (5 bases). The germline V gene encodes CDR1 WSHSY and CDR2 SAAADI. This CDR3 contains 13 residues. V was trimmed by 5 bases and J by 5 bases, leaving 12 bases between them. In nucleotides, the CDR3 is TGCGCCAGCAGTACCCCCAGGGAAACTGAAGCTTTCTTT. Its translation is CASSTPRETEAFF.

J is TRBJ1-1 and V is TRBV11-3; D may be TRBD1 (6 bases). Germline V gene sequence: CDR1 SGHNT, CDR2 YENEEA. V was trimmed by 5 bases and J by 7 bases, leaving 14 bases between them. This CDR3 contains 13 residues. CDR3 in DNA: TGTGCCAGCAGCGGACGGGGGGCTGGTGAAGCTTTCTTT. Residues: CASSGRGAGEAFF.

The rearrangement joins TRBV5-1 to TRBJ2-7, with TRBD2 matching over 15 bases. The CDR3 runs 17 residues. Germline V gives CDR1 SGHRS, CDR2 YFSETQ. The V segment lost 1 base and the J segment 1 base; nucleotides outside the gene matches: 3. This CDR3 reads CASSLRTSGGESYEQYF. DNA of the CDR3: TGCGCCAGCAGCTTGAGGACTAGCGGGGGGGAGTCCTACGAGCAGTACTTC.

This clone was observed once. This chain links TRBV7-3 with TRBJ2-3; D call uncertain. This CDR3 has 13 residues. Trimming pared 4 bases from V and 4 bases from J, leaving 9 bases between. Germline loops: CDR1 SGHTA, CDR2 FQGTGA. CDR3 nucleotide sequence: TGTGCCAGCAGCTCAGTGCACCCAGATACGCAGTATTTT. It is translated as CASSSVHPDTQYF.

The J gene is TRBJ1-1, the V gene TRBV30; tentative D call: TRBD1 (5 bases). This CDR3 region has 13 residues. Germline CDR1 is GTSNPN and CDR2 is SVGIG (reference sequence). Trimming took 0 bases from V and 8 from J, leaving 13 bases between them. CDR3 amino acids: CAWSVLGQGEAFF. CDR3 bases: TGTGCCTGGAGTGTTCTGGGGCAGGGCGAAGCTTTCTTT.

This chain connects TRBV7-9 to TRBJ2-1; the match to TRBD1 covers 8 bases. The length of the CDR3 is 15 residues. The junction had 3 bases not matched to a gene; V was cut back by 4 bases and J by 1 base. Looked up from germline, CDR1 is SEHNR and CDR2 is FQNEAQ (reference sequence). The CDR3 loop reads CASSSDRGSYNEQFF. The CDR3 DNA is TGTGCCAGCAGCTCCGACAGGGGATCCTACAATGAGCAGTTCTTC.

The rearrangement uses TRBV11-2 and TRBJ2-4; the match to TRBD2 covers 7 bases. The CDR3 spans 17 residues. The junction had 14 bases not matched to a gene; V was cut back by 2 bases and J by 7 bases. CDR1 and CDR2 (germline): SGHAT, FQNNGV. CDR3 sequence (DNA): TGTGCCAGCAGCTTAATTGGGTTCGGGCGGGGGAGCAACATTCAGTACTTC. Its translation is CASSLIGFGRGSNIQYF. Full variable domain (outside the CDR3, taken from reference TRBV11-2 and TRBJ2-4): EAGVAQSPRYKIIEKRQSVAFWCNPISGHATLYWYQQILGQGPKLLIQFQNNGVVDDSQLPKDRFSAERLKGVDSTLKIQPAKLEDSAVYLCASSLIGFGRGSNIQYFGAGTRLSVL.

The chain employs TRBV18 and TRBJ1-1; TRBD1 might be the D (6 bases). Germline CDR1 KGHSH, CDR2 LQKENI. V dropped 3 bases and J dropped 0 bases, with 8 bases sitting between them. The CDR3 extends over 14 amino acids. The CDR3 sequence is CASSPGQLNTEAFF. As DNA, the CDR3 is TGTGCCAGCTCACCTGGACAGCTGAACACTGAAGCTTTCTTT.

CDR3 bases: TGTGCCAGCAGTTTAGGCGGGACAGGGGGCTACGAGCAGTACTTC. It codes for CASSLGGTGGYEQYF. The chain employs TRBV28 and TRBJ2-7; 11 nucleotides line up with TRBD1. Trimming cost V 2 bases and J 3 bases; bases outside gene matches: 3. Per the germline V gene, CDR1 is MDHEN and CDR2 is SYDVKM. This CDR3 contains 15 residues.

V and J are TRBV11-2 and TRBJ2-3; 7 nucleotides match TRBD1. The germline V gene has CDR1 SGHAT and CDR2 FQNNGV. The CDR3 spans 16 residues. The ends lost 5 bases at V and 3 bases at J; junction bases unmatched: 11. The CDR3 nucleotides are TGTGCCAGCAGCAATAGAGACAGGGTAGAAACAGATACGCAGTATTTT. Translating gives CASSNRDRVETDTQYF.

CDR3 in DNA: TGTGCCAGCAGATACGCGGCAGGCAGGGCGCACGAGCAGTACTTC. Protein product: CASRYAAGRAHEQYF. This chain uses TRBV28 with TRBJ2-7, with a possible D match to TRBD1 (5 bases). Germline V lookup: CDR1 MDHEN, CDR2 SYDVKM. The V end was cut by 6 bases, the J end by 5 bases, with 20 bases between. The CDR3 has 15 residues.

This clone was observed a few times. The gene calls are TRBV7-2 and TRBJ2-1; TRBD2 might be the D (6 bases). V lost 1 base and J lost 5, with 15 bases in between. The germline gives CDR1 SGHTA, CDR2 FQGNSA. This CDR3 is built from 16 residues. The CDR3 sequence: CASSLVGVRGNNEQFF. As DNA, the CDR3 is TGTGCCAGCAGCTTAGTTGGGGTACGGGGGAACAATGAGCAGTTCTTC.

Here the CDR3 DNA reads TGTGCCAGCAGCTGGCGGGTTGGAGCGGTATCCTACGAGCAGTACTTC. Its protein is CASSWRVGAVSYEQYF. The V gene is TRBV13, the J gene TRBJ2-7; tentative D call: TRBD2 (5 bases). The CDR3 runs to 16 residues. Between the trimmed V and J ends, which lost 4 bases and 1 base, there was a span of 17 bases. CDR1 is PRHDT, CDR2 FYEKMQ, per germline (reference sequence).

The rearrangement joins TRBV30 to TRBJ2-2, with 7 bases aligning to TRBD2. From germline, CDR1 is GTSNPN and CDR2 SVGIG (reference sequence). There are 14 residues in the CDR3. The V and J ends lost 6 bases and 7 bases, in that order; junction bases with no gene match: 11. CDR3 protein: CACEPGLQVGELFF. CDR3 DNA sequence: TGTGCCTGTGAACCGGGACTACAAGTCGGGGAGCTGTTTTTT.

The chain has TRBV3-1 (or the pseudogene TRBV3-2) and TRBJ2-5; a weak D match, TRBD2 (5 bases). The CDR3 is made up of 14 amino acids. Trimming stripped 4 bases from V and 5 bases from J, with 14 bases between. Germline V gene data show CDR1 as LGHDT and CDR2 as YNNKEL (reference sequence). The CDR3 here is CASSRPETTETQYF. Written as DNA, the CDR3 is TGTGCCAGCAGCCGGCCCGAGACTACCGAGACCCAGTACTTC.

The CDR3 reads CAWSVAGPGETQYF. The CDR3 DNA reads as TGTGCCTGGAGTGTAGCGGGGCCGGGAGAGACCCAGTACTTC. The chain links TRBV30 to TRBJ2-5; 7 bases agree with TRBD2. The J segment lost 4 bases and the V segment lost 0 bases, leaving 5 bases of the junction unmatched. Germline-derived CDR1 and CDR2 are GTSNPN and SVGIG (reference sequence). CDR3 length: 14 amino acids.

This rearrangement joins TRBV7-2 to TRBJ1-1; D unclear. Germline V gene data show CDR1 as SGHTA and CDR2 as FQGNSA. This CDR3 region has 16 residues. Trimming removed 2 bases from V and 1 base from J, with 14 bases in between. The CDR3 nucleotides read TGTGCCAGCAGCTTATCCTCGACACAATCGAACACTGAAGCTTTCTTT. This sequence encodes CASSLSSTQSNTEAFF.

This clone was found once. This chain uses TRBV20-1 with TRBJ1-1; D is unclear. Trimming removed 3 bases at V and 1 base at J, with 15 bases between. Germline CDR1 and CDR2: DFQATT and SNEGSKA (reference sequence). The CDR3 is 15 residues long. CDR3 coding DNA: TGCAGTGCTAGTGGGAGGTCCGGGCCGAACACTGAAGCTTTCTTT. Amino acid sequence: CSASGRSGPNTEAFF.

CDR3 amino acids: CASSVLSRGNTEAFF. As DNA, the CDR3 is TGTGCCAGCAGCGTTCTTTCCCGGGGGAACACTGAAGCTTTCTTT. V and J are TRBV9 and TRBJ1-1; D not resolved. The CDR3 sequence is 15 residues long. Germline V lookup: CDR1 SGDLS, CDR2 YYNGEE. Trimming left V 2 bases short and J 1 base short, with 12 bases between. The full variable domain, its missing parts supplied by reference TRBV9 and TRBJ1-1, is DSGVTQTPKHLITATGQRVTLRCSPRSGDLSVYWYQQSLDQGLQFLIQYYNGEERAKGNILERFSAQQFPDLHSELNLSSLELGDSALYFCASSVLSRGNTEAFFGQGTRLTVV.

This chain joins TRBV2 and TRBJ2-6; D not certain. The CDR3 is made up of 16 amino acids. The germline V gene encodes CDR1 SNHLY and CDR2 FYNNEI. The V end lost 3 bases, the J end lost 0 bases, and 9 bases lay between the germline ends. In DNA, the CDR3 is TGTGCCAGCAGTGAGGGCAGCTACTCTGGGGCCAACGTCCTGACTTTC. It codes for CASSEGSYSGANVLTF.

V is TRBV27 and J is TRBJ2-1; tentatively, D is TRBD2 (6 bases). Germline assignment: CDR1 MNHEY and CDR2 SMNVEV (reference sequence). The CDR3 has 18 amino acids. V shed 3 bases and J shed 0 bases, with 18 bases lying between them. CDR3 sequence: CASSLSPLRGSSYNEQFF. CDR3 nucleotides: TGTGCCAGCAGTTTGAGCCCCCTACGGGGGAGCTCCTACAATGAGCAGTTCTTC.

The genes are TRBV19 and TRBJ2-1; TRBD2 aligns across 12 bases. Trimming at V came to 5 bases and at J to 10 bases, leaving 3 bases not matched to a gene. The CDR3 sequence is 13 residues long. From germline, CDR1 is LNHDA and CDR2 SQIVND (reference sequence). The CDR3 DNA sequence: TGTGCCAGTAGTGTCACTAGCGGGGGGGAGCAGTTCTTC. Protein: CASSVTSGGEQFF. Full variable domain (remainder filled in from reference TRBV19 and TRBJ2-1): DGGITQSPKYLFRKEGQNVTLSCEQNLNHDAMYWYRQDPGQGLRLIYYSQIVNDFQKGDIAEGYSVSREKKESFPLTVTSAQKNPTAFYLCASSVTSGGEQFFGPGTRLTVL.

The genes are TRBV10-2 and TRBJ2-1; D perhaps matches TRBD2 (6 bases). The CDR3 runs 13 residues. The germline gives CDR1 WSHSY, CDR2 SAAADI. V was clipped by 3 bases and J by 12 bases, with 15 bases between them. CDR3 sequence reads: CASSEGGVRGQFF. The CDR3 nucleotides are TGCGCCAGCAGTGAAGGCGGGGTTCGGGGGCAGTTCTTC.

The genes are TRBV6-6 and TRBJ2-7, with TRBD2 matching 11 bases. This CDR3 region has 15 residues. V trimming: 0 bases; J trimming: 2 bases; junction bases outside the gene matches: 0. The germline V gene has CDR1 MNHNY and CDR2 SVGAGI (reference sequence). CDR3 sequence reads: CASSYSTSGAYEQYF. Here the CDR3 DNA reads TGTGCCAGCAGTTACTCGACTAGCGGGGCCTACGAGCAGTACTTC.

The rearrangement links TRBV7-2 to TRBJ2-2; maybe TRBD1 (6 bases). Trimming cost V 3 bases and J 2 bases, with 13 bases left between them. Germline loops: CDR1 SGHTA, CDR2 FQGNSA. CDR3 size: 16 residues. CDR3 amino acids: CASSLYRAVNTGELFF. The DNA for the CDR3 is TGTGCCAGCAGCTTGTACAGGGCGGTTAACACCGGGGAGCTGTTTTTT. The full variable domain, in which reference TRBV7-2 and TRBJ2-2 provide the parts outside the CDR3, is GAGVSQSPSNKVTEKGKDVELRCDPISGHTALYWYRQSLGQGLEFLIYFQGNSAPDKSGLPSDRFSAERTGGSVSTLTIQRTQQEDSAVYLCASSLYRAVNTGELFFGEGSRLTVL.